This TCR beta chain appears in the sequencing data of a study of blood T cell repertoires in COVID-19. Study details: Specimens from acute and convalescent COVID-19 originated in the United States, Italy and Spain. PBMCs, B-cell-depleted T cells, or T cells were the source of the cDNA or gDNA that made up the material.

The CDR3 is 17 amino acids. Per the germline V gene, CDR1 is LNHDA and CDR2 is SQIVND (reference sequence). The V gene end was trimmed by 1 base and the J gene end by 3 bases; junction bases not matched to a gene: 7. Original analysis: It was from reference gene primer amplification that nucleated cell counts were estimated. This table comes from immunoSEQ multiplex PCR, and its TCRdb copy is limited to in-frame clones, with some not included. V and J calls and clone size are copied from that table; D and trimming were computed from the DNA. There are 250,000 or so clones in the sample; 88% occur only once, and 2.5% to 3% lies in the top ten.

The chain is built from TRBV19 and TRBJ2-2, with TRBD1 identical over 8 bases. Sequencing was done on a sample of peripheral blood. The clonotype comes from a woman aged 55-70 years with acute or convalescent COVID-19. CDR3 loop: CASSIGRDRGYTGELFF. The DNA of the CDR3 is TGTGCCAGTAGTATAGGCCGAGACAGGGGTTACACCGGGGAGCTGTTTTTT.